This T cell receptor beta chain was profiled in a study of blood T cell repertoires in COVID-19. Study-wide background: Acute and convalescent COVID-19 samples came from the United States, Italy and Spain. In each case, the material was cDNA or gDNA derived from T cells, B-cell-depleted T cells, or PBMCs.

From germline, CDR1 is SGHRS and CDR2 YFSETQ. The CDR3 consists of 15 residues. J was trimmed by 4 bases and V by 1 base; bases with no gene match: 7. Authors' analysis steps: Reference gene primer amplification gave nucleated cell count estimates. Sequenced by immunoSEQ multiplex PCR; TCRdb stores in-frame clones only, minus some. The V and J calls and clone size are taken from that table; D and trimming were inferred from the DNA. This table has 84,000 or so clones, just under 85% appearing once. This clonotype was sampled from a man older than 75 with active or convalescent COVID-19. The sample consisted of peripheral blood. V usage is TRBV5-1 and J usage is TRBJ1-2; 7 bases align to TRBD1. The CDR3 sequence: CASSLLQGGAYGYTF. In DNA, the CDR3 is TGCGCCAGCAGCTTGTTGCAGGGGGGCGCCTATGGCTACACCTTC. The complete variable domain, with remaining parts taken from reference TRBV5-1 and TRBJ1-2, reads KAGVTQTPRYLIKTRGQQVTLSCSPISGHRSVSWYQQTPGQGLQFLFEYFSETQRNKGNFPGRFSGRQFSNSRSEMNVSTLELGDSALYLCASSLLQGGAYGYTFGSGTRLTVV.